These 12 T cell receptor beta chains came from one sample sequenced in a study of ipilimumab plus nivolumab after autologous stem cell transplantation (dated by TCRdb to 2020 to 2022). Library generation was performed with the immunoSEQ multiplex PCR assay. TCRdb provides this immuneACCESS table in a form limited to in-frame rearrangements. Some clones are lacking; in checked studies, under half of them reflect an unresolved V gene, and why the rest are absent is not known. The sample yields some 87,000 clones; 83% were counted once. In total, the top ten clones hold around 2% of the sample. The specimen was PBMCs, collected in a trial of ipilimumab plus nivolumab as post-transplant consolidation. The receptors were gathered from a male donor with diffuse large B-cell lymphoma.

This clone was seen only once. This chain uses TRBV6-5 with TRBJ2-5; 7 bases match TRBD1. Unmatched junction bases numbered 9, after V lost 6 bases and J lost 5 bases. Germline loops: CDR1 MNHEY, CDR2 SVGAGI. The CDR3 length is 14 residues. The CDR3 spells CASRLRQGWETQYF. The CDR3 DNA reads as TGTGCCAGCAGATTAAGACAGGGCTGGGAGACCCAGTACTTC.

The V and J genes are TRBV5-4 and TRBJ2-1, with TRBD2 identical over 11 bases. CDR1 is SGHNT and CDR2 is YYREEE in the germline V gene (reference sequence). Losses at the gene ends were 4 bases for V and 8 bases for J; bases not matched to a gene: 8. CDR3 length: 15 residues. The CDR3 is CASSIRIAGGDEQFF. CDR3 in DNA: TGTGCCAGCAGCATCCGGATAGCGGGGGGGGATGAGCAGTTCTTC.

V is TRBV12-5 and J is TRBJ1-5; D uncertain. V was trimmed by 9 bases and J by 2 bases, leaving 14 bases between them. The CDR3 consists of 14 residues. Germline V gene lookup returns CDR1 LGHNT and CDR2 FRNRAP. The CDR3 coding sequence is TGTGCTAGCCCCCGACGGGAGGGCAATCAGCCCCAGCATTTT. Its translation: CASPRREGNQPQHF. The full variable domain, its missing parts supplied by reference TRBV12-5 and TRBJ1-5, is DARVTQTPRHKVTEMGQEVTMRCQPILGHNTVFWYRQTMMQGLELLAYFRNRAPLDDSGMPKDRFSAEMPDATLATLKIQPSEPRDSAVYFCASPRREGNQPQHFGDGTRLSIL.

CDR3 loop: CASSFPTSGGPPGQYF. The CDR3 DNA sequence: TGTGCCAGCAGCTTTCCGACTAGCGGGGGGCCTCCGGGGCAGTACTTC. The chain recombines TRBV11-2 with TRBJ2-7; 13 bases agree with TRBD2. The CDR3 runs 16 residues. Losses at the gene ends were 3 bases for V and 9 bases for J; bases not matched to a gene: 11. Germline CDR1 is SGHAT and CDR2 is FQNNGV.

The CDR3 DNA reads as TGTGCCAGCAGCTTGGATCGGACATTTAGCACAGATACGCAGTATTTT. This gives the protein CASSLDRTFSTDTQYF. The rearrangement links TRBV5-4 to TRBJ2-3; possible D gene TRBD1, 5 bases. This CDR3 region has 16 residues. V lost 0 bases, J lost 0 bases, and 11 bases lay in between. Germline V gene lookup returns CDR1 SGHNT and CDR2 YYREEE (reference sequence).

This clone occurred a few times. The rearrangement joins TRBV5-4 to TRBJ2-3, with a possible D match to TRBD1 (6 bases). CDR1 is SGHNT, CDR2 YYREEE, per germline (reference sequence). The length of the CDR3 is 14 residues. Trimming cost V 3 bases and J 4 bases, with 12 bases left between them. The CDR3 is CASSSTGTADTQYF. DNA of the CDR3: TGTGCCAGCAGCTCAACAGGGACGGCAGATACGCAGTATTTT. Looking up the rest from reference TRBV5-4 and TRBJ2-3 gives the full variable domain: ETGVTQSPTHLIKTRGQQVTLRCSSQSGHNTVSWYQQALGQGPQFIFQYYREEENGRGNFPPRFSGLQFPNYSSELNVNALELDDSALYLCASSSTGTADTQYFGPGTRLTVL.

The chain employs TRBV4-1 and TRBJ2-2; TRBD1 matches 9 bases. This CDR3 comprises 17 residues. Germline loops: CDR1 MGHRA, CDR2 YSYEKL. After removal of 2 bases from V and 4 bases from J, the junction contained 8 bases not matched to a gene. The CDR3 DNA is TGCGCCAGCAGCCAAAGTGGGACAGGGCTGACCACCGGGGAGCTGTTTTTT. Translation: CASSQSGTGLTTGELFF.

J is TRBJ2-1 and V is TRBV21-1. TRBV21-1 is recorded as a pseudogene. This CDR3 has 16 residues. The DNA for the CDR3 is TGTGCCAGCAGCAAATCGGCAAGCCTATCCTACAATGAGCAGTTCTTC. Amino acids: CASSKSASLSYNEQFF.

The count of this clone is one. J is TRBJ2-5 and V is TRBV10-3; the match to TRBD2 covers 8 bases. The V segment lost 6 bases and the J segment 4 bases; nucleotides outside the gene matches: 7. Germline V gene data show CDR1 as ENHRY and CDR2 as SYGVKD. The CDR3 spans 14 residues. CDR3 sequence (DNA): TGTGCCATCAGCCTCGGGACTAGTGGAGAGACCCAGTACTTC. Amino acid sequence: CAISLGTSGETQYF.

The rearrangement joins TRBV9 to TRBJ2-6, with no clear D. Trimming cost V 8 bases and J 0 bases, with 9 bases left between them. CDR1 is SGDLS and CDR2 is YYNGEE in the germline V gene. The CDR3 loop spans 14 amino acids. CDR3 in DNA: TGTGCCAGTAACAGACACTCTGGGGCCAACGTCCTGACTTTC. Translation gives CASNRHSGANVLTF.

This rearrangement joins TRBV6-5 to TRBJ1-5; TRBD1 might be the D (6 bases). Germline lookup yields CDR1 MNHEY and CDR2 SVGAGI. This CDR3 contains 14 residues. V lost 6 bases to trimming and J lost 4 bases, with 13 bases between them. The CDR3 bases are TGTGCCAGCAGGCTCAGGGGTGGAAATCAGCCCCAGCATTTT. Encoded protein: CASRLRGGNQPQHF.

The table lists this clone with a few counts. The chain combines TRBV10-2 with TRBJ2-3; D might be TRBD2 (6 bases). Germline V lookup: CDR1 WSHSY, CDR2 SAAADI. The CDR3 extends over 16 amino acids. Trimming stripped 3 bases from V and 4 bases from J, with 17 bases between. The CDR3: CASSDPGLAAPDTQYF. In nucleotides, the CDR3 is TGCGCCAGCAGTGATCCCGGATTAGCGGCCCCAGATACGCAGTATTTT.